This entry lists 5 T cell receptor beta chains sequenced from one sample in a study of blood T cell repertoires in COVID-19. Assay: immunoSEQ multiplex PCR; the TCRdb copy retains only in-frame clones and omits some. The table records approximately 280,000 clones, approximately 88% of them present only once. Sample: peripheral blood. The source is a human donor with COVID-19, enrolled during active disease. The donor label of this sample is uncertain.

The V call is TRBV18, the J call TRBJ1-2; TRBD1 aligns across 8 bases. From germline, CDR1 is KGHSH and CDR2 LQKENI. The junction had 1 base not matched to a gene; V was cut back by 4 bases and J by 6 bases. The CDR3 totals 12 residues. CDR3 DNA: TGTGCCAGCTCACTGGACAGGGATGGCTACACCTTC. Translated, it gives CASSLDRDGYTF.

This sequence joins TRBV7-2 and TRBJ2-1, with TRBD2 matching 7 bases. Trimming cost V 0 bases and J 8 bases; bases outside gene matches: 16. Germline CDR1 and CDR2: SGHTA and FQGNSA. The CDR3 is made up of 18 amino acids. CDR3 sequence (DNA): TGTGCCAGCAGCTTAGCGAAGGCGGGAGTCCTCGAGGGACATGAGCAGTTCTTC. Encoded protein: CASSLAKAGVLEGHEQFF.

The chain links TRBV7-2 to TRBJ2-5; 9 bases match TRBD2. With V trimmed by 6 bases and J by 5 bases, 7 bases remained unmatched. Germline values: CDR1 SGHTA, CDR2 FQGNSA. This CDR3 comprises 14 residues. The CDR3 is CASRLPAGGETQYF. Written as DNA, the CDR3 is TGTGCCAGCAGACTCCCGGCGGGAGGGGAGACCCAGTACTTC.

The CDR3 region has the DNA TGTGCCAGCAGCCTAGACACAGGGTGGGGCAATCAGCCCCAGCATTTT. Its translation: CASSLDTGWGNQPQHF. This chain connects TRBV28 to TRBJ1-5; TRBD1 is a possible D gene (6 bases). In germline, CDR1 is MDHEN, CDR2 SYDVKM. The CDR3 has 16 residues. The V end lost 6 bases, the J end lost 2 bases, and 17 bases lay between the germline ends.

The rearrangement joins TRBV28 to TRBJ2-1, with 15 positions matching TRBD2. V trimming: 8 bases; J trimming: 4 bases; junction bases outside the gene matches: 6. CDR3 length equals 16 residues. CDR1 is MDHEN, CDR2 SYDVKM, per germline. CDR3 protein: CASEPGTSGRYNEQFF. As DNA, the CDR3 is TGTGCCAGCGAACCCGGGACTAGCGGGAGGTACAATGAGCAGTTCTTC.